The T cell receptor beta chain under discussion was sequenced for a study of T cells in Graves' hyperthyroidism and ophthalmopathy. The investigators amplified TCR beta CDR3 regions from RNA transcripts. First-round RT-PCR with HTBI primers amplified the TCR CDR3 region. TCRdb analysed the multiplex PCR reads with MiXCR anew, one entry per CDR3 protein. The sample shows around 350,000 distinct CDR3 sequences, about a fifth of them seen only once. The hyperthyroidism was newly diagnosed and had lasted under 2 months; the patients were aged 18 to 65. Each 10 ml fresh peripheral blood draw supplied the PBMCs. Broader study findings: The blood repertoire included most of the expanded thyroid clonotypes above 0.001.

This clonotype has a count of ten or more. No antigen is known for it. Sequenced sample: blood. The clonotype comes from a woman between 18 and 29 years old with Graves' hyperthyroidism.

The CDR3 reads CASSGRGGSVDTQYF. CDR3 DNA sequence: TGTGCCAGCAGTGGCCGTGGGGGTAGTGTAGATACGCAGTATTTT. This chain connects TRBV6-1 to TRBJ2-3; D tentatively reads TRBD1 or TRBD2 (5 bases each). The germline V gene encodes CDR1 MNHNS and CDR2 SASEGT. The CDR3 runs to 15 residues. Trimming shortened V by 4 bases and J by 5 bases, and 16 bases separated the two germline ends.